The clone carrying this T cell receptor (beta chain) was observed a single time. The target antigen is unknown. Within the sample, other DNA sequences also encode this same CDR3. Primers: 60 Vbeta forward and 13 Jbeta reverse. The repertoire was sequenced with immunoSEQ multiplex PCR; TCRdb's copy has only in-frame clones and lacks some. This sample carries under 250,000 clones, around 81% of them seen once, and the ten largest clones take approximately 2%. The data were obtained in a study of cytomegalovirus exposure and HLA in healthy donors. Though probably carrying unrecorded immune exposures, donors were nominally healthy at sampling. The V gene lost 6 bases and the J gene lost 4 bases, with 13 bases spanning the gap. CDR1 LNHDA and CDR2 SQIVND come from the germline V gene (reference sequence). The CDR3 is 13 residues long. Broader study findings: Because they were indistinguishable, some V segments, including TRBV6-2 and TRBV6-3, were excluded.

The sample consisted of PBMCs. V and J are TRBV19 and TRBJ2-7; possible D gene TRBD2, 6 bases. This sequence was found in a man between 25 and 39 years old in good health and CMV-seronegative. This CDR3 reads CASSRDRGYEQYF. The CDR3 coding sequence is TGTGCCAGTAGCCGGGACCGGGGGTACGAGCAGTACTTC.